The T cell receptor beta chain under discussion was sequenced for a study of cytomegalovirus exposure and HLA in healthy donors. Vbeta (60) and Jbeta (13) primers were used in the PCR. In the study's own analysis: In a later analysis, of 80 million or so unique beta chains, roughly 11 million appeared in at least two donors. Repertoires were generated with immunoSEQ multiplex PCR, while TCRdb's copy carries only in-frame clones and drops some. V and J calls and clone size are as listed in that table; D and trimming were resolved from the DNA. This table has approximately 120,000 clones, 60% to 85% appearing once. This sequence originates from a man under 40 in good health and CMV-seronegative. The sequenced material came from PBMCs.

CDR3 in amino acids: CASSPNGQLLGYTF. For the CDR3, the DNA is TGTGCCAGCTCACCAAACGGACAGTTGTTAGGCTACACCTTC. The gene calls are TRBV18 and TRBJ1-2; maybe TRBD1 (6 bases). This CDR3 is built from 14 residues. Germline-derived CDR1 and CDR2 are KGHSH and LQKENI. Trimming removed 2 bases from V and 8 bases from J, with 15 bases in between.